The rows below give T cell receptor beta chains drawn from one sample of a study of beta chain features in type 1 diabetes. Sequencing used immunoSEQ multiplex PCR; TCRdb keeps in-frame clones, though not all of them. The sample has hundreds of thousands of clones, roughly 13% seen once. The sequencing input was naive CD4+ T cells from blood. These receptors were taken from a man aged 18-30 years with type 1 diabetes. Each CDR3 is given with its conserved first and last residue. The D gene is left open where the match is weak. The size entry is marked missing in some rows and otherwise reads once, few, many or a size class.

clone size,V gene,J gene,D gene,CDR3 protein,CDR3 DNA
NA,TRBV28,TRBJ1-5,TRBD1,CASSPPGTGPNQPQHF,TGTGCCAGCAGTCCCCCCGGGACAGGCCCCAATCAGCCCCAGCATTTT
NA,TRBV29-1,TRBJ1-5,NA,CSVEDLLQGSNQPQHF,TGCAGCGTTGAAGATCTTTTGCAGGGTAGCAATCAGCCCCAGCATTTT
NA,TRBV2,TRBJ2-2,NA,CASSESLNPESGELFF,TGTGCCAGCAGCGAATCCCTAAACCCGGAGTCCGGGGAGCTGTTTTTT
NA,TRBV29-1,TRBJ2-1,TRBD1,CSVVPDRGYNEQFF,TGCAGCGTTGTACCGGACAGGGGTTACAATGAGCAGTTCTTC
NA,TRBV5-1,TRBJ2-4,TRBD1,CASSLWDRFKNIQYF,TGCGCCAGCAGCTTGTGGGACAGGTTCAAAAACATTCAGTACTTC
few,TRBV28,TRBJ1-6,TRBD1,CASDREYNSPLHF,TGTGCCAGCGACAGGGAATATAATTCACCCCTCCACTTT
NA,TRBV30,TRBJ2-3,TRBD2,CAWTWGLARTDTQYF,TGTGCCTGGACCTGGGGACTAGCTAGGACAGATACGCAGTATTTT
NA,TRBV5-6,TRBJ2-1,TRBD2,CASSFGRGGGDEQFF,TGTGCCAGCAGCTTTGGTCGCGGGGGAGGGGATGAGCAGTTCTTC
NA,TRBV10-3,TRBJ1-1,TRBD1,CAISRPGGLSAEAFF,TGTGCCATCAGTAGACCAGGGGGTCTCTCTGCTGAAGCTTTCTTT
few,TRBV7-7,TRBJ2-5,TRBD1,CASSSGQAFQETQYF,TGTGCTAGCAGCTCAGGACAGGCCTTCCAAGAGACCCAGTACTTC
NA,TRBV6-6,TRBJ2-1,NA,CASRRGGSYNEQFF,TGTGCCTCCCGGAGGGGTGGCTCCTACAATGAGCAGTTCTTC
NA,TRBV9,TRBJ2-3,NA,CASSTRLYIDTQYF,TGTGCCAGCAGCACTAGACTGTATATCGATACGCAGTATTTT
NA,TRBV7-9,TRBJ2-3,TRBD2,CASSLVMGGFTDTQYF,TGTGCCAGCAGCTTAGTCATGGGGGGGTTCACAGATACGCAGTATTTT
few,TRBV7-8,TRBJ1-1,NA,CASSPPLQGMNTEAFF,TGTGCCAGCAGCCCCCCCCTGCAGGGCATGAACACTGAAGCTTTCTTT
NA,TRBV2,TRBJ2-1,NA,CASSEGLSYNEQFF,TGTGCCAGCAGTGAGGGACTCTCCTACAATGAGCAGTTCTTC
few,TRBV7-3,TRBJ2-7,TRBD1,CASSLDRGPYEQYF,TGTGCCAGCAGCTTGGACAGGGGCCCCTACGAGCAGTACTTC
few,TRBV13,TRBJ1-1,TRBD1,CASSLTGVNTEAFF,TGTGCCAGCAGCCTGACAGGGGTGAACACTGAAGCTTTCTTT